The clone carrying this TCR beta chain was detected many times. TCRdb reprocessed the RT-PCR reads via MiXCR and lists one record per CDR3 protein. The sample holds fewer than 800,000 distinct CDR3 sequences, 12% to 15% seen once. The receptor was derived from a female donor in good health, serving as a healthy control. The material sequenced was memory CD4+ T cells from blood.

The CDR3 DNA reads TGCGCCAGCAGCCAAGACCCGGACACCGGGGAGCTGTTTTTT. Its translation is CASSQDPDTGELFF. This rearrangement joins TRBV4-3 to TRBJ2-2, with D unresolved. CDR1 LGHNA and CDR2 YSLEER come from the germline V gene. The germline V and J ends were trimmed by 0 bases and 3 bases, with 5 bases remaining between them. The CDR3 consists of 14 residues.